This T cell receptor beta chain was identified in a study of blood T cell repertoires in COVID-19. The wider study: PBMCs, B-cell-depleted T cells, or T cells were the source of the cDNA or gDNA that made up the material.

TCRdb keeps only in-frame clones here, not all; method: immunoSEQ multiplex PCR. The sample carries around 260,000 clones, approximately 85% recorded once. In its sample, this clone was seen once. Germline V gene data show CDR1 as SGHNT and CDR2 as YYREEE (reference sequence). The CDR3 loop spans 17 amino acids. V trimming: 4 bases; J trimming: 0 bases; junction bases outside the gene matches: 10. Sequencing used peripheral blood. The receptor was derived from a human donor in a cohort sampled during active COVID-19. The rearrangement links TRBV5-4 to TRBJ1-1, with TRBD1 matching 9 bases. In DNA form, the CDR3 reads TGTGCCAGCAGCCAGGGACAGGGAGGACCCATGAACACTGAAGCTTTCTTT. Its translation: CASSQGQGGPMNTEAFF.